Given below is one TCR beta chain in context. Its antigen is unidentified. This record belongs to a study of early T cells in non-severe SARS-CoV-2 infection. Study-wide context: Sequenced material consisted of bulk RNA (from unsorted whole blood), and chains were unpaired.

Points from the study as a whole: Using VDJdb, the matching emphasized anti-spike CD8 responses while missing private and CD4 specificities.

Separate cDNA molecules each had unique molecular identifiers attached to them. TCRdb passed the 5' RACE reads through MiXCR, listing each CDR3 protein once. The data contain more than 20,000 distinct CDR3 sequences, roughly 4% of them singletons. This CDR3 spans 13 amino acids. Trimming shortened V by 7 bases and J by 6 bases, and 15 bases separated the two germline ends. The germline gives CDR1 SQVTM, CDR2 ANQGSEA. Sequencing was performed on whole blood. V gene TRBV29-1 combines with J gene TRBJ1-4; a weak D match, TRBD1 (5 bases). This TCR came from an adult who was a healthcare worker with PCR-confirmed SARS-CoV-2 infection or an uninfected control (not recorded which). DNA for the CDR3: TGCAGCGCCCAAGGGGCCTTCCATGAAAAACTGTTTTTT. Translating gives CSAQGAFHEKLFF.